Each of the 13 T cell receptor beta chains below was sequenced from the same sample in a study of blood T cells in healthy people across ages (dated by TCRdb to between 2015 and 2016). Preparation of the library involved 5' RACE. The sequencer listed for this sample is Illumina HiSeq 2500. A second roughly 6 to 12 cycle PCR used a sample-barcoded 5' primer and a J-beta primer mix. TCRdb handled the public reads itself, with Q25 trimming in fastp and clone calling in MiXCR, and kept productive beta chains. Rows with a matching CDR3 protein are joined into one entry that keeps the most common DNA and genes. The sample records under 1 million distinct CDR3 sequences, under 55% of which are singletons. The top ten clones comprise roughly 19% of the sample. Sequencing was performed on blood. These receptors were collected from a man aged 60-69 years in good health.

This clonotype was observed a few times. The rearrangement links TRBV4-1 to TRBJ1-2; TRBD1 is a possible D gene (6 bases). Germline lookup yields CDR1 MGHRA and CDR2 YSYEKL. The V gene lost 0 bases and the J gene lost 6 bases, with 11 bases spanning the gap. CDR3 size: 14 residues. CDR3 protein: CASSQEEYRDGYTF. CDR3 sequence (DNA): TGCGCCAGCAGCCAAGAGGAATACAGGGATGGCTACACCTTC.

This clonotype was counted only a few times. The genes are TRBV20-1 and TRBJ1-6, with D tentatively TRBD1 (5 bases). The CDR3 loop spans 15 amino acids. Deletions cut 6 bases from V and 10 bases from J, with 22 bases between. Looked up from germline, CDR1 is DFQATT and CDR2 is SNEGSKA (reference sequence). DNA for the CDR3: TGCAGTGCCCCTAGGGAGGGGAATGTCGGGTCACCCCTCCACTTT. As protein: CSAPREGNVGSPLHF.

Worth noting for this clonotype: A read error may account for a junction end that differs from germline. The genes are TRBV12-3 or TRBV12-4 and TRBJ2-7; D gene unclear. This CDR3 has 15 amino acids. For the CDR3, the DNA is TGTGCCAGCAGTTCTCACAGCAGCTCCTACAATGAGCAGTACTTT. It is translated as CASSSHSSSYNEQYF.

Details on this clonotype: One end of the junction fails to match germline, which may point to a read error. The rearrangement links TRBV6-5 to TRBJ2-3; D perhaps matches TRBD1 (6 bases). The CDR3 contains 14 residues. Per germline, CDR1 MNHEY and CDR2 SVGAGI. CDR3 sequence reads: CASSPGTNTGTQYF. The CDR3 nucleotides read TGTGCCAGCAGCCCCGGGACAAACACAGGTACGCAGTATTTT.

The chain recombines TRBV24-1 with TRBJ2-3; the D is unclear. The CDR3 runs to 15 residues. CDR1 and CDR2 from the germline V gene are KGHDR and SFDVKD. Trimming took 3 bases from V and 0 from J, leaving 9 bases between them. The CDR3 here is CATSDPRGSTDTQYF. The CDR3 region has the DNA TGTGCCACCAGTGATCCCCGCGGAAGCACAGATACGCAGTATTTT.

V gene TRBV4-1 combines with J gene TRBJ2-7; D might be TRBD1 (6 bases). Deletions cut 1 base from V and 3 bases from J, with 22 bases between. The germline CDR1 and CDR2 sequences are MGHRA and YSYEKL. The CDR3 totals 18 residues. Here the CDR3 DNA reads TGCGCCAGCAGCCAAGCAGCCGACAGGCCAACTCGAGGCTACGAGCAGTACTTC. Translated: CASSQAADRPTRGYEQYF.

Of note for this clonotype: The germline gene is not matched at one end of the junction; a read error may be the cause. The chain joins TRBV7-2 to TRBJ2-6, with D perhaps TRBD2 (6 bases). CDR3 length equals 18 residues. CDR1 and CDR2 from the germline V gene are SGHTA and FQGNSA. CDR3 in amino acids: CASSFLAAGRSGADVLTF. CDR3 in DNA: TGTGCCAGCAGCTTCTTGGCGGCAGGGAGGTCTGGGGCCGACGTCCTGACTTTC. Together with reference TRBV7-2 and TRBJ2-6, the CDR3 gives the full variable domain: GAGVSQSPSNKVTEKGKDVELRCDPISGHTALYWYRQSLGQGLEFLIYFQGNSAPDKSGLPSDRFSAERTGGSVSTLTIQRTQQEDSAVYLCASSFLAAGRSGADVLTFGAGSRLTVL.

This clonotype was seen more than once but under ten times. Possible read error: a much larger clone is one base away. The rearrangement links TRBV20-1 to TRBJ2-7, with 10 positions matching TRBD1. The ends lost 5 bases at V and 2 bases at J; junction bases unmatched: 21. The germline V gene encodes CDR1 DFQATT and CDR2 SNEGSKA (reference sequence). This CDR3 has 19 amino acids. The CDR3 nucleotides are TGCAGTGCTTCGTTCCGGGACAGGGGTTTAAATAGTGGACCCTACGAGCAGTACTTC. Translation: CSASFRDRGLNSGPYEQYF.

This clonotype was found a few times. The gene calls are TRBV4-1 and TRBJ2-5, with 10 bases lining up with TRBD1. This CDR3 has 17 amino acids. The V gene's germline CDR1 is MGHRA and CDR2 YSYEKL. The junction had 5 bases not matched to a gene; V was cut back by 0 bases and J by 1 base. CDR3 coding DNA: TGCGCCAGCAGCCAAGAACCCGGGACAGGGGTCCAAGAGACCCAGTACTTC. This encodes CASSQEPGTGVQETQYF.

The J gene is TRBJ1-5, the V gene TRBV20-1; TRBD1 matches 10 bases. Germline CDR1 and CDR2: DFQATT and SNEGSKA (reference sequence). The CDR3 spans 19 residues. The trim removed 6 bases at V and 0 bases at J, leaving 17 bases unmatched. DNA of the CDR3: TGCAGTGCCCCCGGGACAGGGGCACGAAGGGAGTATAGCAATCAGCCCCAGCATTTT. Residues: CSAPGTGARREYSNQPQHF.

V gene TRBV11-2 combines with J gene TRBJ2-5; D gene unclear. The CDR3 runs to 13 residues. Germline V gene sequence: CDR1 SGHAT, CDR2 FQNNGV. V dropped 4 bases and J dropped 2 bases, with 8 bases sitting between them. Here the CDR3 reads CASSSNTQETQYF. DNA for the CDR3: TGTGCCAGCAGCTCCAACACTCAAGAGACCCAGTACTTC. Supplemented by reference TRBV11-2 and TRBJ2-5, the full variable domain reads EAGVAQSPRYKIIEKRQSVAFWCNPISGHATLYWYQQILGQGPKLLIQFQNNGVVDDSQLPKDRFSAERLKGVDSTLKIQPAKLEDSAVYLCASSSNTQETQYFGPGTRLLVL.

On this clonotype: This may be a read error: a much more frequent sequence differs by one nucleotide. The chain has TRBV9 and TRBJ2-5, with D uncertain. Deletions cut 1 base from V and 11 bases from J, with 15 bases between. CDR1 and CDR2 (germline): SGDLS, YYNGEE. The CDR3 length is 13 residues. CDR3 coding DNA: TGTGCCAGCAGCGTACGGCTTGACAATGAGCAGTACTTC. This sequence encodes CASSVRLDNEQYF.

Comment on this clonotype: The junction shows a germline mismatch at one end, possibly a read error. The chain employs TRBV2 and TRBJ2-1; TRBD1 aligns across 9 bases. The CDR3 is made up of 15 amino acids. Germline V gives CDR1 SNHLY, CDR2 FYNNEI. DNA for the CDR3: TGTGCCAGCAGGGAAGGGACAGGGTCCTACAATGAGCAGTTCTTC. Its translation is CASREGTGSYNEQFF.